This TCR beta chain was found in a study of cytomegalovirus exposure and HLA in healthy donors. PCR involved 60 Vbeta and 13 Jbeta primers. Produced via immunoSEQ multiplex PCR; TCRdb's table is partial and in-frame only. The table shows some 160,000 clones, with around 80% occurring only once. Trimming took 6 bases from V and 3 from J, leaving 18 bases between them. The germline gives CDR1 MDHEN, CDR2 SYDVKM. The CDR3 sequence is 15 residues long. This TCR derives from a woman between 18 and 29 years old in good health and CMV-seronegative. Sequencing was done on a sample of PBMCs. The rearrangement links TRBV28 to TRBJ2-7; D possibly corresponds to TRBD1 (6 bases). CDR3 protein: CASSLTGTLNYEQYF. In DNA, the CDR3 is TGTGCCAGCAGCCTCACAGGGACCCTTAACTACGAGCAGTACTTC.